This T cell receptor beta chain was identified in a study of cytomegalovirus exposure and HLA in healthy donors. Regarding the study as a whole: Presence/absence analyses treated sequencing depth as roughly uniform across donors. Per a later analysis, about 17,000 TCR beta sequences showed association with HLA alleles at 0.05 false discovery rate. Later analysis demonstrated an association between a missense DCLRE1C variant and TCR beta V- and J-gene trimming.

The germline gives CDR1 MNHEY, CDR2 SVGAGI. Trimming stripped 2 bases from V and 5 bases from J, with 9 bases between. This CDR3 has 13 amino acids. This clone was detected a few times. Its target is not known. The same CDR3 also results from other DNA sequences found in this sample. PCR was performed using 60 Vbeta and 13 Jbeta primers. Profiled with immunoSEQ multiplex PCR; TCRdb holds only in-frame clones, not every one. The sample lists under 200,000 clones; approximately 12% were seen once. The sequencing sample was made of PBMCs. The gene calls are TRBV6-5 and TRBJ1-2, with a weak D call TRBD1 (6 bases). The receptor was derived from a man in his forties or fifties in good health and CMV-seropositive. The DNA of the CDR3 is TGTGCCAGCAGTTACCGTCAGGGGTATGGCTACACCTTC. This translates into CASSYRQGYGYTF.